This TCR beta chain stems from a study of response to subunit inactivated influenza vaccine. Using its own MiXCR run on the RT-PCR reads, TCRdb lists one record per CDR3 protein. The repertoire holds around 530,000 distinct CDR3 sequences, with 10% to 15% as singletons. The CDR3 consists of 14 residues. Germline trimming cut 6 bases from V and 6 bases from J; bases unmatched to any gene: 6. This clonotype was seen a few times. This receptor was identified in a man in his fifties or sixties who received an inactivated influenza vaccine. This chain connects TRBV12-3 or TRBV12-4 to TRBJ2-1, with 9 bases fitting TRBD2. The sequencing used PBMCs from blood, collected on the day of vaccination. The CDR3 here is CASRTGLALNEQFF. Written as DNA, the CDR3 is TGTGCCAGCAGGACGGGACTAGCTCTCAATGAGCAGTTCTTC.